This T cell receptor beta chain was recovered during a study of T cell responses to AZD1222 COVID-19 vaccine. V was shortened by 1 base and J by 2 bases, with 7 bases between the two germline ends. The CDR3 runs to 14 residues. Germline CDR1 reads MGHRA; CDR2 reads YSYEKL. Assay: immunoSEQ multiplex PCR; the TCRdb copy retains only in-frame clones and omits some. The table lists 65,000 to 100,000 clones, about 84% of them singletons. Study-level points and caveats: The reported proportion of spike-specific TCRs targeting unmutated variant regions was nearly half. White British people made up most donors, females outnumbered males, and clonal diversity was possibly underestimated.

This clone was recorded once. No antigen is known for it. Sample: peripheral blood, taken on day 0 of AZD1222 vaccination. The J gene is TRBJ2-3, the V gene TRBV4-1, with unresolved D. This TCR was sampled from an adult in good health. CDR3 loop: CASSQVFSTDTQYF. In DNA, the CDR3 is TGCGCCAGCAGCCAAGTTTTTTCCACAGATACGCAGTATTTT.